Below are 24 T cell receptor beta chains sequenced from a single sample in a study of blood T cells in healthy people across ages (dated by TCRdb to between 2014 and 2017). Libraries were built with 5' RACE. The reads were generated on an Illumina HiSeq 2500. A second about 7 to 11 cycle PCR used a sample-barcoded 5' primer and a J-beta primer mix. TCRdb reprocessed the public reads (quality trimming at Q25 with fastp, clone calling with MiXCR) and kept in-frame beta chains. CDR3 protein duplicates are merged, each entry listing the most common genes and DNA. The sample records approximately 780,000 distinct CDR3 sequences, roughly 25% of which are singletons. The ten largest clones capture over 2.5% of the sample. These sequences were also reported in another study, on T cells of mothers and their children.

Sample: blood. These receptors were collected from a boy aged 10-17 years in good health.

This clonotype was observed a handful of times. The gene calls are TRBV5-1 and TRBJ1-2; D is unclear. CDR3 length equals 18 residues. Germline CDR1 is SGHRS and CDR2 is YFSETQ. The ends were cut back, 1 base at V and 3 bases at J, with 22 bases in the middle. The CDR3 sequence: CASSLPLGESPRDYGYTF. Here the CDR3 DNA reads TGCGCCAGCAGCTTGCCTCTCGGGGAGTCCCCCCGGGACTATGGCTACACCTTC.

This clonotype was counted a few times. The conserved closing phenylalanine or tryptophan is absent in this CDR3, likely reflecting a read error. This chain links TRBV9 with TRBJ1-1, with D possibly TRBD1 on 6 matching bases. Germline assignment: CDR1 SGDLS and CDR2 YYNGEE. V shed 1 base and J shed 5 bases, with 12 bases lying between them. The CDR3 spans 14 residues. CDR3 region: CASSVWAGDTEAFS. The CDR3 region has the DNA TGTGCCAGCAGCGTATGGGCAGGGGATACTGAAGCTTTCTCT.

There are a few counts of this clonotype. The chain recombines TRBV19 with TRBJ2-5; D remains ambiguous. This CDR3 has 11 residues. The germline V gene encodes CDR1 LNHDA and CDR2 SQIVND (reference sequence). The V gene lost 8 bases and the J gene lost 5 bases, with 9 bases spanning the gap. CDR3 amino acids: CASGKGETQYF. The CDR3 DNA reads as TGTGCCAGTGGCAAAGGGGAGACCCAGTACTTC.

The chain combines TRBV6-2 or TRBV6-3 with TRBJ2-7, with D unresolved. Per the germline V gene, CDR1 is MNHEY and CDR2 is SVGEGT. CDR3 length equals 14 residues. V lost 5 bases and J 7 bases, leaving 18 bases between the germline ends. This chain's CDR3 is CASSMPQARYEQYF. CDR3 DNA: TGTGCCAGCAGTATGCCCCAGGCCCGTTATGAGCAGTACTTC.

The genes are TRBV7-9 and TRBJ2-4; the D gene is possibly TRBD1 (6 bases). Trimming removed 1 base from V and 8 bases from J, with 12 bases in between. Germline V CDR1 and CDR2: SEHNR, FQNEAQ (reference sequence). The CDR3 contains 14 residues. In nucleotides, the CDR3 is TGTGCCAGCAGCTTAGAACAGGGTCTGGACATTCAGTACTTC. This codes for CASSLEQGLDIQYF.

This clonotype was observed a handful of times. Here the CDR3 reads CASSRTRYEQYF. The DNA of the CDR3 is TGTGCCAGCAGCCGGACTCGCTACGAGCAGTACTTC. The chain carries TRBV13 and TRBJ2-7; D perhaps matches TRBD2 (5 bases). The V gene lost 5 bases and the J gene lost 3 bases, with 8 bases spanning the gap. The CDR3 totals 12 residues. The germline gives CDR1 PRHDT, CDR2 FYEKMQ (reference sequence).

This chain joins TRBV5-1 and TRBJ2-3; no clear D gene. Looked up from germline, CDR1 is SGHRS and CDR2 is YFSETQ. This CDR3 comprises 16 residues. Trimming stripped 2 bases from V and 6 bases from J, with 19 bases between. In DNA, the CDR3 is TGCGCCAGCAGCTTTCTCAGTCCTCCTAGGGCGGATACGCAGTATTTT. Encoded protein: CASSFLSPPRADTQYF. Complete variable domain (other parts from reference TRBV5-1 and TRBJ2-3): KAGVTQTPRYLIKTRGQQVTLSCSPISGHRSVSWYQQTPGQGLQFLFEYFSETQRNKGNFPGRFSGRQFSNSRSEMNVSTLELGDSALYLCASSFLSPPRADTQYFGPGTRLTVL.

The chain recombines TRBV27 with TRBJ2-7; D gene ambiguous. The germline CDR1 and CDR2 sequences are MNHEY and SMNVEV (reference sequence). Trimming took off 5 bases at V and 0 bases at J, with 11 bases between the two ends. This CDR3 region has 14 residues. The DNA for the CDR3 is TGTGCCAGCAGTCCCAAACCCGGCTCCTACGAGCAGTACTTC. Translated: CASSPKPGSYEQYF.

The rearrangement uses TRBV6-5 and TRBJ2-1; no firm D call. There are 11 residues in the CDR3. CDR1 and CDR2 from the germline V gene are MNHEY and SVGAGI. Trimming took off 7 bases at V and 7 bases at J, with 8 bases between the two ends. The chain's CDR3 is CASKGTNEQFF. CDR3 in DNA: TGTGCCAGCAAAGGTACGAATGAGCAGTTCTTC.

J is TRBJ2-6 and V is TRBV6-1; 7 positions agree with TRBD1. Germline CDR1 reads MNHNS; CDR2 reads SASEGT. This CDR3 comprises 15 residues. The ends lost 4 bases at V and 4 bases at J; junction bases unmatched: 4. DNA of the CDR3: TGTGCCAGCAGTGTCACAGGGGCCGGGGCCAACGTCCTGACTTTC. Protein: CASSVTGAGANVLTF.

CDR3 DNA sequence: TGTGCCACCAGCAGAGGAGGGGCCAACGTCCTGACTTTC. It translates to CATSRGGANVLTF. The V gene is TRBV15, the J gene TRBJ2-6; D unresolved. Germline V CDR1 and CDR2: LNHNV, YYDKDF (reference sequence). V was clipped by 1 base and J by 4 bases, with 2 bases between them. This CDR3 is 13 amino acids long.

This clonotype was observed a few times. The CDR3 nucleotides read TGTGCCAGCACCCTAGGCAGCTCCACCGGGGAGCTGTTTTTT. Encoded protein: CASTLGSSTGELFF. The J gene is TRBJ2-2, the V gene TRBV3-1; no clear D gene. V lost 7 bases to trimming and J lost 4 bases, with 13 bases between them. Germline CDR1 is LGHDT and CDR2 is YNNKEL (reference sequence). The length of the CDR3 is 14 residues.

The chain has TRBV13 and TRBJ1-1; D is perhaps TRBD1 (5 bases). Per the germline V gene, CDR1 is PRHDT and CDR2 is FYEKMQ (reference sequence). This CDR3 contains 17 residues. V shed 1 base and J shed 1 base, with 16 bases lying between them. The CDR3 DNA follows: TGTGCCAGCAGCTTAGTCCCTTTGGGGGTGGAGAACACTGAAGCTTTCTTT. Its translation is CASSLVPLGVENTEAFF.

This clonotype showed up just a few times. The V gene is TRBV12-3 or TRBV12-4, the J gene TRBJ2-5; 7 bases are shared with TRBD1. V lost 5 bases to trimming and J lost 1 base; unmatched junction nucleotides: 4. This CDR3 has 14 amino acids. CDR3 nucleotide sequence: TGTGCCAGCAGTACCCGGACAGGCCAAGAGACCCAGTACTTC. This codes for CASSTRTGQETQYF.

The CDR3 region has the DNA TGCAGTGCTAGAGGGGACAGAGGTTGGTACGAGCAGTACTTC. Protein: CSARGDRGWYEQYF. The V gene is TRBV20-1, the J gene TRBJ2-7, with 7 bases fitting TRBD1. From germline, CDR1 is DFQATT and CDR2 SNEGSKA (reference sequence). The V segment lost 1 base and the J segment 4 bases; nucleotides outside the gene matches: 7. This CDR3 is 14 amino acids long.

The rearrangement uses TRBV4-1 and TRBJ2-5; tentative D call: TRBD1 (6 bases). The CDR3 consists of 15 residues. Germline-derived CDR1 and CDR2 are MGHRA and YSYEKL. V lost 1 base and J 1 base, leaving 10 bases between the germline ends. The CDR3: CASSQGQGIQETQYF. The CDR3 nucleotides read TGCGCCAGCAGCCAAGGTCAGGGGATCCAAGAGACCCAGTACTTC.

In its sample, this clonotype was seen a few times. The rearrangement joins TRBV4-3 to TRBJ2-1, with D perhaps TRBD2 (6 bases). The germline gives CDR1 LGHNA, CDR2 YSLEER. The CDR3 contains 17 residues. The germline V and J ends were trimmed by 0 bases and 1 base, with 13 bases remaining between them. The CDR3 bases are TGCGCCAGCAGCCAAGAGGCTAGCGCGAAATCCTACAATGAGCAGTTCTTC. It specifies CASSQEASAKSYNEQFF.

V usage is TRBV20-1 and J usage is TRBJ1-3, with 8 bases identical to TRBD1. The germline V gene encodes CDR1 DFQATT and CDR2 SNEGSKA (reference sequence). CDR3 length equals 16 residues. With V trimmed by 2 bases and J by 0 bases, 6 bases remained unmatched. The CDR3 DNA sequence: TGCAGTGCTAGAAAGAGAGGGACAGGCTCTGGAAACACCATATATTTT. It translates to CSARKRGTGSGNTIYF.

Only a few counts were recorded for this clonotype. This chain connects TRBV5-1 to TRBJ2-3, with D possibly being TRBD1 (6 bases). Trimming removed 4 bases from V and 3 bases from J, with 15 bases in between. The CDR3 runs to 15 residues. CDR1 and CDR2 (germline): SGHRS, YFSETQ. In DNA form, the CDR3 reads TGCGCCAGCAGCCACCTAGGGGGAATGACAGATACGCAGTATTTT. Protein product: CASSHLGGMTDTQYF. The full variable domain, completed using reference TRBV5-1 and TRBJ2-3, is KAGVTQTPRYLIKTRGQQVTLSCSPISGHRSVSWYQQTPGQGLQFLFEYFSETQRNKGNFPGRFSGRQFSNSRSEMNVSTLELGDSALYLCASSHLGGMTDTQYFGPGTRLTVL.

This chain links TRBV11-2 with TRBJ2-1; perhaps TRBD1 as D (6 bases). Germline CDR1 and CDR2: SGHAT and FQNNGV. The CDR3 runs to 13 residues. V was clipped by 4 bases and J by 4 bases, with 8 bases between them. CDR3 region: CASSYGQYNEQFF. The CDR3 bases are TGTGCCAGCAGCTATGGACAGTACAATGAGCAGTTCTTC.

With regard to this clonotype: Relative to the germline gene, one junction end is altered; a read error may explain this. V gene TRBV4-1 combines with J gene TRBJ1-1, with D maybe TRBD1 (5 bases). This CDR3 region has 15 residues. Germline loops: CDR1 MGHRA, CDR2 YSYEKL. The CDR3 DNA is TGCGCCAGCACCCAAGTGGGGCACGGGAACACTGAAGCTTTCTTT. Amino acids: CASTQVGHGNTEAFF.

V gene TRBV5-1 combines with J gene TRBJ2-7; D gene ambiguous. This CDR3 has 13 amino acids. The V end lost 0 bases, the J end lost 6 bases, and 10 bases lay between the germline ends. Germline-derived CDR1 and CDR2 are SGHRS and YFSETQ. The CDR3, as DNA: TGCGCCAGCAGCTTGGAGATGGTACGCGAGCAGTACTTC. This sequence encodes CASSLEMVREQYF.

This chain connects TRBV5-1 to TRBJ2-1; 9 bases line up with TRBD2. The CDR3 is made up of 15 amino acids. The germline V gene encodes CDR1 SGHRS and CDR2 YFSETQ. Unmatched junction bases numbered 6, after V lost 4 bases and J lost 4 bases. The CDR3 spells CASSDKRGVYNEQFF. The CDR3, as DNA: TGCGCCAGCAGCGATAAGCGGGGGGTTTACAATGAGCAGTTCTTC.

The chain has TRBV3-1 and TRBJ2-3, with 8 nucleotides matching TRBD2. V dropped 2 bases and J dropped 6; count of bases not matched to a gene: 13. In germline, CDR1 is LGHDT, CDR2 YNNKEL (reference sequence). The CDR3 totals 17 residues. CDR3 region: CASSQPTSGVVQDTQYF. As DNA, the CDR3 is TGTGCCAGCAGCCAACCTACTAGCGGTGTAGTTCAGGATACGCAGTATTTT.